A single sample gave rise to the 24 T cell receptor beta chains below, sequenced in a study of T cell responses to AZD1222 COVID-19 vaccine. Using immunoSEQ multiplex PCR, the repertoire was profiled, and TCRdb retains in-frame clones only, with some absent. The sample records some 150,000 clones, approximately 90% being singletons. The input for sequencing was peripheral blood, taken on day 0 of AZD1222 vaccination. These receptors were obtained from an adult in good health.

The gene calls are TRBV25-1 and TRBJ1-4; D is uncertain. This CDR3 region has 11 residues. V was cut by 4 bases and J by 10 bases, with 7 bases left in between. The germline V gene encodes CDR1 MGHDK and CDR2 SYGVNS. CDR3 loop: CASSAPGKLFF. CDR3 in DNA: TGTGCCAGCAGTGCTCCCGGAAAACTGTTTTTT.

The rearrangement uses TRBV4-2 and TRBJ2-5; tentatively, D is TRBD1 or TRBD2 (5 bases each). CDR1 is LGHNA and CDR2 is YNFKEQ in the germline V gene. The V end was cut by 0 bases, the J end by 5 bases, with 16 bases between. There are 16 residues in the CDR3. The CDR3 DNA follows: TGTGCCAGCAGCCAAGAAGTCACTCCCGAGGGGGAGACCCAGTACTTC. This gives the protein CASSQEVTPEGETQYF.

The chain is built from TRBV5-4 and TRBJ2-7; TRBD2 agrees at 7 bases. The CDR3 runs to 14 residues. Unmatched junction bases numbered 10, after V lost 4 bases and J lost 6 bases. Germline assignment: CDR1 SGHNT and CDR2 YYREEE (reference sequence). The CDR3 DNA reads as TGTGCCAGCAGCGAATCCGGGACTATTCGCGAGCAGTACTTC. The encoded protein is CASSESGTIREQYF.

The chain carries TRBV11-2 and TRBJ1-1, with no clear D. Trimming removed 2 bases from V and 11 bases from J, with 21 bases in between. The germline V gene has CDR1 SGHAT and CDR2 FQNNGV. CDR3 size: 15 residues. CDR3 coding DNA: TGTGCCAGCAGCTTACATCCTGTCCCGAAGGTGCCGGCTTTCTTT. It specifies CASSLHPVPKVPAFF.

The chain links TRBV6-5 to TRBJ1-6, with 9 bases lining up with TRBD1. Germline lookup yields CDR1 MNHEY and CDR2 SVGAGI. J lost 7 bases, V lost 6 bases, and 1 base had no gene match. The CDR3 totals 13 residues. CDR3 loop: CASRGQGNSPLHF. The DNA for the CDR3 is TGTGCCAGCAGGGGACAGGGAAATTCACCCCTCCACTTT.

This chain uses TRBV3-1 (or the pseudogene TRBV3-2) with TRBJ2-3; D gene ambiguous. Germline V gene lookup returns CDR1 LGHDT and CDR2 YNNKEL (reference sequence). V was clipped by 1 base and J by 10 bases, with 9 bases between them. The CDR3 runs to 12 residues. The CDR3 protein is CASSQGSGAQYF. CDR3 DNA: TGTGCCAGCAGCCAAGGATCCGGAGCGCAGTATTTT.

The rearrangement uses TRBV3-1 (or the pseudogene TRBV3-2) and TRBJ2-7, with TRBD1 matching 7 bases. Germline CDR1 and CDR2: LGHDT and YNNKEL (reference sequence). The CDR3 has 14 amino acids. The V gene end was trimmed by 1 base and the J gene end by 4 bases; junction bases not matched to a gene: 4. The CDR3 loop is CASSQGQGVYEQYF. DNA of the CDR3: TGTGCCAGCAGCCAAGGGCAGGGGGTGTACGAGCAGTACTTC.

This chain links TRBV27 with TRBJ1-1; the D gene is possibly TRBD1 (6 bases). The CDR3 sequence is 15 residues long. Germline-derived CDR1 and CDR2 are MNHEY and SMNVEV (reference sequence). V lost 5 bases to trimming and J lost 1 base, with 14 bases between them. The CDR3 coding sequence is TGTGCCAGCAGTCCCCCAGACAGGAGGAACACTGAAGCTTTCTTT. It encodes CASSPPDRRNTEAFF.

The CDR3 spells CAWSVSGRAYEQYF. The CDR3 DNA follows: TGTGCCTGGAGTGTGAGCGGTAGAGCCTACGAGCAGTACTTC. V usage is TRBV30 and J usage is TRBJ2-7; a possible D gene is TRBD2 (5 bases). The germline V and J ends were trimmed by 0 bases and 2 bases, with 11 bases remaining between them. This CDR3 has 14 residues. Germline CDR1 and CDR2: GTSNPN and SVGIG (reference sequence).

The chain combines TRBV28 with TRBJ2-3; D remains ambiguous. The CDR3 is made up of 16 amino acids. Germline V CDR1 and CDR2: MDHEN, SYDVKM. V shed 7 bases and J shed 1 base, with 18 bases lying between them. The DNA for the CDR3 is TGTGCCAGCACCCTCACCCGGCGCGGAGGCACAGATACGCAGTATTTT. Translating gives CASTLTRRGGTDTQYF.

V is TRBV19 and J is TRBJ2-5; 12 nucleotides line up with TRBD2. The CDR3 contains 16 residues. V dropped 1 base and J dropped 5; count of bases not matched to a gene: 5. Germline V gives CDR1 LNHDA, CDR2 SQIVND (reference sequence). CDR3 sequence: CASSIVTSGSIETQYF. The CDR3 DNA sequence: TGTGCCAGTAGTATAGTGACTAGCGGGAGTATTGAGACCCAGTACTTC.

This clone was counted a few times. V is TRBV12-5 and J is TRBJ1-2; TRBD1 agrees at 10 bases. The CDR3 consists of 13 residues. Germline V lookup: CDR1 LGHNT, CDR2 FRNRAP. Germline trimming cut 6 bases from V and 8 bases from J; bases unmatched to any gene: 6. For the CDR3, the DNA is TGTGCTAGTGGCCACGGACAGGGGGGAGGCTACACCTTC. The encoded protein is CASGHGQGGGYTF.

The chain has TRBV5-4 and TRBJ2-7; weak D call: TRBD1 (6 bases). Germline assignment: CDR1 SGHNT and CDR2 YYREEE (reference sequence). Between the trimmed V and J ends, which lost 2 bases and 0 bases, there was a span of 12 bases. The CDR3 loop spans 15 amino acids. The CDR3 loop is CASSLTAGASYEQYF. The CDR3 coding sequence is TGTGCCAGCAGCTTAACCGCAGGGGCCTCCTACGAGCAGTACTTC.

The chain joins TRBV7-6 to TRBJ1-1, with D possibly TRBD1 on 6 matching bases. The CDR3 contains 15 residues. Trimming removed 5 bases at V and 2 bases at J, with 15 bases between. CDR1 SGHVS and CDR2 FNYEAQ come from the germline V gene. CDR3 in amino acids: CASSPGRGLNTEAFF. In nucleotides, the CDR3 is TGTGCCAGCAGCCCGGGCAGGGGACTTAACACTGAAGCTTTCTTT.

The rearrangement uses TRBV4-2 and TRBJ1-5; maybe TRBD1 (5 bases). CDR3 size: 19 residues. The V end lost 1 base, the J end lost 0 bases, and 19 bases lay between the germline ends. Germline V gives CDR1 LGHNA, CDR2 YNFKEQ. The CDR3 region has the DNA TGTGCCAGCAGCCAAGGGGGCGGGACGGCCGTCTATAGCAATCAGCCCCAGCATTTT. Protein sequence: CASSQGGGTAVYSNQPQHF.

CDR3 in DNA: TGTGCCAGCAGTTACTCGGAGACAGGGGCTGGCTACACCTTC. It codes for CASSYSETGAGYTF. The chain links TRBV6-5 to TRBJ1-2, with 8 bases identical to TRBD1. V trimming: 0 bases; J trimming: 7 bases; junction bases outside the gene matches: 4. There are 14 residues in the CDR3. CDR1 MNHEY and CDR2 SVGAGI come from the germline V gene.

The rearrangement joins TRBV12-3 or TRBV12-4 to TRBJ2-2, with unresolved D. V was trimmed by 0 bases and J by 4 bases, leaving 3 bases between them. The CDR3 runs 13 residues. The CDR3 DNA is TGTGCCAGCAGTTTAGCGGCCACCGGGGAGCTGTTTTTT. Translation gives CASSLAATGELFF.

The chain has TRBV5-4 and TRBJ1-1; D remains ambiguous. The germline CDR1 and CDR2 sequences are SGHNT and YYREEE (reference sequence). CDR3 length: 13 amino acids. V was trimmed by 3 bases and J by 0 bases, leaving 6 bases between them. The CDR3 nucleotides read TGTGCCAGCAGCTATAACGTGAACACTGAAGCTTTCTTT. This gives the protein CASSYNVNTEAFF.

The chain recombines TRBV5-6 with TRBJ2-2; D uncertain. Germline lookup yields CDR1 SGHDT and CDR2 YYEEEE. With 0 bases removed from V and 6 bases from J, the gap between germline ends came to 12 bases. The CDR3 has 15 amino acids. CDR3 coding DNA: TGTGCCAGCAGCTTGGTAGTGGGCCGTTCCGGGGAGCTGTTTTTT. This gives the protein CASSLVVGRSGELFF.

This chain links TRBV2 with TRBJ1-2; TRBD1 is a possible D gene (5 bases). CDR3 length: 13 residues. The V end was cut by 2 bases, the J end by 2 bases, with 6 bases between. Germline CDR1 reads SNHLY; CDR2 reads FYNNEI. The CDR3 loop is CASSESGNYGYTF. Here the CDR3 DNA reads TGTGCCAGCAGTGAATCAGGGAACTATGGCTACACCTTC.

The chain has TRBV6-1 and TRBJ1-1, with TRBD1 as a possible D gene (5 bases). The CDR3 spans 17 residues. The V gene lost 0 bases and the J gene lost 4 bases, with 18 bases spanning the gap. From germline, CDR1 is MNHNS and CDR2 SASEGT. CDR3 in DNA: TGTGCCAGCAGTGAAGCGCCGGGCAGGGCACTGCTCACTGAAGCTTTCTTT. Translation gives CASSEAPGRALLTEAFF.

The chain employs TRBV2 and TRBJ1-3, with a possible D match to TRBD1 (5 bases). The CDR3 is 15 residues long. Trimming left V 6 bases short and J 3 bases short, with 15 bases between. Germline CDR1 is SNHLY and CDR2 is FYNNEI. This CDR3 is CASRRAGTRGNTIYF. The CDR3 bases are TGTGCCAGCAGACGGGCCGGGACCCGTGGAAACACCATATATTTT.

V is TRBV28 and J is TRBJ1-5, with D hard to call. With 2 bases removed from V and 1 base from J, the gap between germline ends came to 6 bases. CDR3 length equals 14 residues. CDR1 is MDHEN, CDR2 SYDVKM, per germline. The CDR3 DNA reads TGTGCCAGCAGTTTAGTCAGAAGCAATCAGCCCCAGCATTTT. Amino acid sequence: CASSLVRSNQPQHF.

The V gene is TRBV7-2, the J gene TRBJ2-1; D is perhaps TRBD2 (5 bases). Germline V gene sequence: CDR1 SGHTA, CDR2 FQGNSA. V was shortened by 1 base and J by 4 bases, with 11 bases between the two germline ends. This CDR3 spans 15 amino acids. The CDR3 sequence: CASSLGVTGYNEQFF. CDR3 DNA: TGTGCCAGCAGCTTAGGTGTCACGGGATACAATGAGCAGTTCTTC.